Listed below are T cell receptor beta chains from one sample, sequenced in a study of neoadjuvant anti-PD-1 for oral cavity cancer. TCRdb keeps only in-frame clones here, not all; method: immunoSEQ multiplex PCR. The sample carries 55,000 to 75,000 clones, around 85% recorded once. The sample here was PBMCs, taken after nivolumab (anti-PD-1) treatment. The receptors were gathered from a person between 40 and 80 years old with oral cavity squamous cell carcinoma. Both conserved end residues are part of each CDR3. The D gene is left open where the match is weak. Expanded clones get a size class; other rows say once, few or many, or leave the size out.

>.|.|TRBV7-8|TRBJ1-5
TGTGCCAGCAGCCTAGCGCGTCTGTGGGGCAGAGCAAATCAGCCCCAGCATTTT
CASSLARLWGRANQPQHF
>.|TRBD2|TRBV27|TRBJ2-3
TGTGCCAGCTGGGAGGGGAGCGGCTGGACAGATACGCAGTATTTT
CASWEGSGWTDTQYF
>.|TRBD1|TRBV2|TRBJ2-1
TGTGCCAGCAGTGCACGGGACAGGGGGAGGGATGAGCAGTTCTTC
CASSARDRGRDEQFF
>.|TRBD1|TRBV6-5|TRBJ1-2
TGTGCCAGCAGTTACGGATCCGGGACAGGGTCTGGCTACACCTTC
CASSYGSGTGSGYTF
>.|.|TRBV6-1|TRBJ1-3
TGTGCCACCGGCAGGGAGTTGGGAAACACCATATATTTT
CATGRELGNTIYF
>.|TRBD1|TRBV30|TRBJ2-5
TGTGCCTGGAGTGGCCCCAGGGGGGAGACCCAGTACTTC
CAWSGPRGETQYF
>.|.|TRBV6-1|TRBJ1-1
TGTGCCAGTTATGGGGTGGCGAACACTGAAGCTTTCTTT
CASYGVANTEAFF
>.|.|TRBV30|TRBJ2-3
TGTGCCTGGAGTGTTTCGGGGGCCAGCACAGATACGCAGTATTTT
CAWSVSGASTDTQYF
>.|.|TRBV6-1|TRBJ2-7
TGTGCCAGCAACTCGATAAATCCCTACGAGCAGTACTTC
CASNSINPYEQYF
>few|.|TRBV5-8|TRBJ1-2
TGTGCCAGCAGCTTGATTGGGTTAGGCTACACCTTC
CASSLIGLGYTF
>.|.|TRBV19|TRBJ2-6
TGTGCCAGTTCCAGATCCCTGCGGGCCAACGTCCTGACTTTC
CASSRSLRANVLTF
>.|.|TRBV27|TRBJ2-7
TGTGCCAGCAGTTCCCCTCATCCGGAGGGGCTGGACGAGCAGTACTTC
CASSSPHPEGLDEQYF
>.|.|TRBV11-2|TRBJ2-7
TGTGCCAGCAGCCAAGGGCTTGGCTACGAGCAGTACTTC
CASSQGLGYEQYF
>.|TRBD1|TRBV5-1|TRBJ1-2
TGCGCCAGCAGCTCGGGACAGAACTATGGCTACACCTTC
CASSSGQNYGYTF
>.|.|TRBV30|TRBJ2-1
TGTGCCTGGAGTGTACAAGCCCGGCTTAACAATGAGCAGTTCTTC
CAWSVQARLNNEQFF
>.|.|TRBV10-3|TRBJ1-1
TGTGCCATCAGACCTACCGGCGGAGCTGAAGCTTTCTTT
CAIRPTGGAEAFF
>.|.|TRBV5-1|TRBJ1-1
TGCGCCAGCAGCTTGGCCCTAAGGGGAAACACTGAAGCTTTCTTT
CASSLALRGNTEAFF
>.|.|TRBV30|TRBJ1-5
TGTGCCTGGAGTGTAGCGAGCAGCGGAAGCAATCAGCCCCAGCATTTT
CAWSVASSGSNQPQHF
>.|.|TRBV7-7|TRBJ2-1
TGTGCCAGCAGCCTAGAGGGCTGGAGCAATGAGCAGTTCTTC
CASSLEGWSNEQFF
>.|.|TRBV21-1|TRBJ2-1
TGTGCCAGCAGCAAAGTCACTAGCGGGGATTACAATGAGCAGTTCTTC
CASSKVTSGDYNEQFF
>.|TRBD1|TRBV4-2|TRBJ2-5
TGTGCCAGCAGCCAAGACCCGACAGGGGGGTTGGAGACCCAGTACTTC
CASSQDPTGGLETQYF
>.|TRBD1|TRBV6-6|TRBJ1-1
TGTGCCAGCAGCCAAGGGACAGGGGGCGCCGGGGAAGCTTTCTTT
CASSQGTGGAGEAFF
>.|TRBD1|TRBV5-1|TRBJ1-1
TGCGCCAGTTCTACTCAAACAGGGGCCTTGAACACTGAAGCTTTCTTT
CASSTQTGALNTEAFF
>.|.|TRBV5-4|TRBJ2-5
TGTGCCAGCAGCCCGGGACCGACTAAACAAGAGACCCAGTACTTC
CASSPGPTKQETQYF
>.|.|TRBV18|TRBJ1-5
TGTGCCAGCTCACCGGACGAAAATCAGCCCCAGCATTTT
CASSPDENQPQHF
>.|.|TRBV9|TRBJ2-3
TGTGCCAGCAGCGTCCAGGTCACGGACGGAGATACGCAGTATTTT
CASSVQVTDGDTQYF
>.|TRBD1|TRBV2|TRBJ2-7
TGTGCCAGCAGTGGCAGGGACAGGGGGTCCTACGAGCAGTACTTC
CASSGRDRGSYEQYF
>.|.|TRBV25-1|TRBJ1-1
TGTGCCAGCAGTGAATTGGGGGGGAGGACTGAAGCTTTCTTT
CASSELGGRTEAFF
>.|TRBD1|TRBV6-5|TRBJ2-7
TGTGCCAGCATGGGGTCGAACAGGGGGTACGAGCAGTACTTC
CASMGSNRGYEQYF
>few|TRBD1|TRBV5-1|TRBJ1-2
TGCGCCAGCAGCTTGGGCGCAGGGACAGTGGATGGCTACACCTTC
CASSLGAGTVDGYTF
>.|.|TRBV5-4|TRBJ2-2
TGTGCCAGCAGCCGGCGGGTTGGGAACACCGGGGAGCTGTTTTTT
CASSRRVGNTGELFF
>once|.|TRBV19|TRBJ1-2
TGTGCCAGTAGTATGCAGGGGCAGGGCTATGGCTACACCTTC
CASSMQGQGYGYTF
>.|TRBD1|TRBV10-1|TRBJ2-1
TGCGCCAGCCAGGGACAGGGCAACAATGAGCAGTTCTTC
CASQGQGNNEQFF
>.|.|TRBV6-1|TRBJ2-7
TGTGCCAGCAGGGACGGCAGCTCCTACGAGCAGTACTTC
CASRDGSSYEQYF
>.|.|TRBV14|TRBJ1-1
TGTGCCAGCAGCCAAGAATGGAACACTGAAGCTTTCTTT
CASSQEWNTEAFF
>once|.|TRBV2|TRBJ1-4
TGTGCCAGCAGTGAAGTGTTAGGGGAAAAACTGTTTTTT
CASSEVLGEKLFF
>.|TRBD2|TRBV9|TRBJ2-1
TGTGCCAGCAGCGTGACTAGCGGGTTTTATGAGCAGTTCTTC
CASSVTSGFYEQFF
>.|.|TRBV27|TRBJ1-1
TGTGCCAGCTTACCACGGGCGGGCAGGGAAGCTTTCTTT
CASLPRAGREAFF
>.|TRBD1|TRBV7-9|TRBJ2-1
TGTGCCAGCAGCTTAGGCGTTACAGGGGGTCAGTTCTTC
CASSLGVTGGQFF
>.|TRBD2|TRBV11-2|TRBJ2-1
TGTGCCAGCAGCTTATTTTGGTTAGCGGGTCTTTCGGAGAATGAGCAGTTCTTC
CASSLFWLAGLSENEQFF
>once|.|TRBV5-1|TRBJ2-2
TGCGCCAGCAGCTTGGCCCGATTGGGTACCGGGGAGCTGTTTTTT
CASSLARLGTGELFF
>few|.|TRBV4-1|TRBJ2-3
TGCGCCAGCAGCCAACCAGGGGCGGCAGATACGCAGTATTTT
CASSQPGAADTQYF
>.|TRBD1|TRBV7-8|TRBJ1-5
TGTGCCAGCAGCCCTACAGGGGGCGAATTTTTAGGACATCAGCCCCAGCATTTT
CASSPTGGEFLGHQPQHF
>.|.|TRBV27|TRBJ2-7
TGTGCCAGCAGTTTTCGCTCCTCCTACGAGCAGTACTTC
CASSFRSSYEQYF
>.|TRBD2|TRBV4-1|TRBJ2-5
TGCGCCAGCAGCCAATTGGGACTAGCGGGAGAGACCCAGTACTTC
CASSQLGLAGETQYF
>.|.|TRBV11-2|TRBJ2-7
TGTGCCAGCAGCTCTCACCGGGACCCTTTCGAGCAGTACTTC
CASSSHRDPFEQYF
>.|.|TRBV6-1|TRBJ2-5
TGTGCCAGCAGTAGTGGGTTTGAAGAGACCCAGTACTTC
CASSSGFEETQYF
>.|TRBD1|TRBV4-1|TRBJ1-2
TGCGCCAGCAGCACAAGACAGGGGGATTTCGATGGCTACACCTTC
CASSTRQGDFDGYTF
>.|.|TRBV27|TRBJ1-2
TGTGCCAGCAGTTCGTACACCGGGAGAGGGGGTTGGGGCTACACCTTC
CASSSYTGRGGWGYTF
>.|.|TRBV6-5|TRBJ1-1
TGTGCCAGCAGTTACGGGGGGGACACTGAAGCTTTCTTT
CASSYGGDTEAFF
>.|.|TRBV5-4|TRBJ2-1
TGTGCCAGCAGCTCCCCCCCGCTGGGCTACAATGAGCAGTTCTTC
CASSSPPLGYNEQFF